The 24 T cell receptor beta chains below come from one sample, sequenced in a study of cytomegalovirus exposure and HLA in healthy donors. Both 60 Vbeta primers and 13 Jbeta primers went into the PCR. Clones were read by immunoSEQ multiplex PCR, and TCRdb kept only the in-frame ones, dropping some. Of 50,000 to 65,000 clones listed, over 60% were seen once; the top ten hold roughly 23%. The specimen was PBMCs. These receptors all stem from a man aged 50 to 59 in good health and CMV-seropositive.

The genes are TRBV28 and TRBJ2-3; the D is unclear. V shed 2 bases and J shed 6 bases, with 24 bases lying between them. The CDR3 runs 18 residues. Germline CDR1 and CDR2: MDHEN and SYDVKM. The CDR3 sequence: CASSLDPVGSFGSDTQYF. Here the CDR3 DNA reads TGTGCCAGCAGTTTAGACCCCGTTGGGTCTTTTGGTAGCGATACGCAGTATTTT.

There are a few counts of this clone. The V call is TRBV6-5, the J call TRBJ2-7; a weak D match, TRBD1 (7 bases). Germline lookup yields CDR1 MNHEY and CDR2 SVGAGI. This CDR3 spans 13 amino acids. Deletions cut 7 bases from V and 4 bases from J, with 14 bases between. The DNA for the CDR3 is TGTGCCAGCAACGGGGGACAGTCATACGAGCAGTACTTC. This sequence encodes CASNGGQSYEQYF.

The CDR3 loop reads CAISEIRGQGNEQFF. The DNA of the CDR3 is TGTGCCATCAGTGAGATCCGTGGACAGGGCAATGAGCAGTTCTTC. The chain has TRBV10-3 and TRBJ2-1; 8 bases agree with TRBD1. The CDR3 sequence is 15 residues long. V was pared by 2 bases and J by 6 bases, with 6 bases of the junction left unmatched. The V gene's germline CDR1 is ENHRY and CDR2 SYGVKD.

This clone was seen only a few times. The chain combines TRBV27 with TRBJ2-6; D call uncertain. The CDR3 extends over 14 amino acids. Germline CDR1 is MNHEY and CDR2 is SMNVEV (reference sequence). V was shortened by 5 bases and J by 0 bases, with 5 bases between the two germline ends. This chain's CDR3 is CASSASSGANVLTF. Here the CDR3 DNA reads TGTGCCAGCAGTGCGAGCTCTGGGGCCAACGTCCTGACTTTC.

V is TRBV19 and J is TRBJ2-1, with 11 positions matching TRBD1. V lost 1 base and J lost 2; bases outside the gene matches: 10. The V gene's germline CDR1 is LNHDA and CDR2 SQIVND (reference sequence). CDR3 size: 19 residues. CDR3 residues: CASSIGRTGGLSPYNEQFF. For the CDR3, the DNA is TGTGCCAGTAGTATAGGACGGACAGGGGGCCTATCCCCCTACAATGAGCAGTTCTTC.

J is TRBJ2-2 and V is TRBV4-2, with 12 bases aligning to TRBD2. This CDR3 is built from 18 residues. The trim removed 0 bases at V and 4 bases at J, leaving 6 bases unmatched. Germline V gene data show CDR1 as LGHNA and CDR2 as YNFKEQ. The CDR3 region is CASSQELAGGPGTGELFF. The CDR3, as DNA: TGTGCCAGCAGCCAAGAGCTAGCGGGAGGGCCGGGCACCGGGGAGCTGTTTTTT.

V usage is TRBV5-4 and J usage is TRBJ2-1, with 7 bases that match TRBD2. CDR1 and CDR2 (germline): SGHNT, YYREEE (reference sequence). The CDR3 contains 14 residues. The V segment lost 4 bases and the J segment 6 bases; nucleotides outside the gene matches: 7. CDR3 in amino acids: CASSPGGMRNEQFF. CDR3 DNA: TGTGCCAGCAGCCCGGGAGGCATGCGCAATGAGCAGTTCTTC.

This sequence joins TRBV4-1 and TRBJ2-5; 9 bases map to TRBD2. The J call may be incorrect, as the DNA end agrees better with TRBJ2-7. CDR1 is MGHRA and CDR2 is YSYEKL in the germline V gene. The CDR3 runs to 14 residues. The CDR3 coding sequence is TGCGCCAGCAGCCAAGAACCGGGACTAGCCGAGCAGTACTTC. It encodes CASSQEPGLAEQYF.

This clone was seen once. The chain employs TRBV6-1 and TRBJ1-5, with TRBD1 identical over 8 bases. Germline V CDR1 and CDR2: MNHNS, SASEGT. V lost 4 bases and J lost 3; bases outside the gene matches: 5. This CDR3 region has 15 residues. CDR3 amino acids: CASSGRGQINQPQHF. The CDR3 DNA follows: TGTGCCAGCAGTGGCAGGGGGCAAATCAATCAGCCCCAGCATTTT.

This clone was observed a few times. The chain combines TRBV29-1 with TRBJ2-2; D unclear. V lost 5 bases, J lost 2 bases, and 9 bases lay in between. This CDR3 is built from 13 residues. CDR1 and CDR2 from the germline V gene are SQVTM and ANQGSEA. CDR3 sequence reads: CSVLLRNTGELFF. The CDR3 bases are TGCAGCGTTCTGCTGAGAAACACCGGGGAGCTGTTTTTT.

In this sample, this clone turned up a few times. The chain links TRBV6-1 to TRBJ1-1; D might be TRBD1 (6 bases). Germline assignment: CDR1 MNHNS and CDR2 SASEGT. CDR3 length: 13 amino acids. V lost 5 bases and J 4 bases, leaving 11 bases between the germline ends. The CDR3 nucleotides are TGTGCCAGCAGTCGGCAGGGGACCACTGAAGCTTTCTTT. It yields the protein CASSRQGTTEAFF.

The DNA for the CDR3 is TGTGCCAGCAGAGACAGGGACACCGGGGAGCTGTTTTTT. Translating it yields CASRDRDTGELFF. The chain joins TRBV9 to TRBJ2-2, with 7 positions matching TRBD1. The CDR3 is made up of 13 amino acids. Germline V gives CDR1 SGDLS, CDR2 YYNGEE. V dropped 5 bases and J dropped 3; count of bases not matched to a gene: 1.

V usage is TRBV2 and J usage is TRBJ2-7; 7 bases fit TRBD1. After removal of 6 bases from V and 0 bases from J, the junction contained 2 bases not matched to a gene. The CDR3 runs to 13 residues. Germline-derived CDR1 and CDR2 are SNHLY and FYNNEI. CDR3 coding DNA: TGTGCCAGCAGGGGGGACAGCTCCTACGAGCAGTACTTC. This encodes CASRGDSSYEQYF.

V gene TRBV9 combines with J gene TRBJ2-7, with 10 bases matching TRBD1. Losses at the gene ends were 4 bases for V and 3 bases for J; bases not matched to a gene: 7. Germline V gives CDR1 SGDLS, CDR2 YYNGEE. The CDR3 runs 15 residues. CDR3 residues: CASSYSRDRGYEQYF. In DNA, the CDR3 is TGTGCCAGCAGCTACTCTCGGGACAGGGGCTACGAGCAGTACTTC.

This sequence joins TRBV14 and TRBJ1-1; 7 positions match TRBD1. The ends lost 4 bases at V and 0 bases at J; junction bases unmatched: 17. The CDR3 totals 19 residues. The V gene's germline CDR1 is SGHDN and CDR2 FVKESK. CDR3 nucleotide sequence: TGTGCCAGCAGCCGCGGGACAGATCTCCCCTTAATCATGAACACTGAAGCTTTCTTT. This translates into CASSRGTDLPLIMNTEAFF.

This sequence joins TRBV6-5 and TRBJ1-6; TRBD1 is a possible D gene (6 bases). The germline gives CDR1 MNHEY, CDR2 SVGAGI. The V end was cut by 11 bases, the J end by 8 bases, with 13 bases between. This CDR3 is built from 12 residues. CDR3 DNA: TGTGCCGAACAGGGAATAGATTCACCCCTCCACTTT. Amino acids: CAEQGIDSPLHF.

The chain carries TRBV7-9 and TRBJ2-1; 9 nucleotides agree with TRBD2. The length of the CDR3 is 15 residues. The germline CDR1 and CDR2 sequences are SEHNR and FQNEAQ (reference sequence). With V trimmed by 5 bases and J by 1 base, 3 bases remained unmatched. DNA of the CDR3: TGTGCCAGCAGCCCGAGCGGGGGGTCCTACAATGAGCAGTTCTTC. This encodes CASSPSGGSYNEQFF.

V usage is TRBV6-1 and J usage is TRBJ1-1; no firm D call. V lost 6 bases and J 4 bases, leaving 15 bases between the germline ends. Germline V gene sequence: CDR1 MNHNS, CDR2 SASEGT. This CDR3 is 14 amino acids long. CDR3 bases: TGTGCCAGCAGCTTAACCTCTCGGGGCACTGAAGCTTTCTTT. As protein: CASSLTSRGTEAFF.

In its sample, this clone was seen a few times. This chain uses TRBV7-8 with TRBJ1-1; possibly TRBD1 for D (5 bases). CDR1 SGHVS and CDR2 FQNEAQ come from the germline V gene. Trimming stripped 7 bases from V and 4 bases from J, with 16 bases between. CDR3 length: 14 amino acids. Here the CDR3 DNA reads TGTGCCAGCATCCCGGGAGGGGCGTCCACTGAAGCTTTCTTT. Its protein is CASIPGGASTEAFF. Full variable domain (outside the CDR3, taken from reference TRBV7-8 and TRBJ1-1): GAGVSQSPRYKVAKRGQDVALRCDPISGHVSLFWYQQALGQGPEFLTYFQNEAQLDKSGLPSDRFFAERPEGSVSTLKIQRTQQEDSAVYLCASIPGGASTEAFFGQGTRLTVV.

The CDR3: CASSLFDSEQFF. CDR3 sequence (DNA): TGTGCCAGCAGTTTATTTGACAGCGAGCAGTTCTTC. The V and J genes are TRBV28 and TRBJ2-1; D possibly corresponds to TRBD1 (5 bases). The CDR3 runs to 12 residues. Trimming stripped 1 base from V and 10 bases from J, with 8 bases between. The germline gives CDR1 MDHEN, CDR2 SYDVKM.

This sequence joins TRBV19 and TRBJ2-5; maybe TRBD1 (5 bases). The CDR3 length is 16 residues. The germline V gene encodes CDR1 LNHDA and CDR2 SQIVND (reference sequence). Deletions cut 5 bases from V and 5 bases from J, with 21 bases between. The CDR3 protein is CASSSYLGATRETQYF. The CDR3, as DNA: TGTGCCAGTAGTTCTTACCTTGGGGCGACCCGGGAGACCCAGTACTTC. The full variable domain, in which reference TRBV19 and TRBJ2-5 provide the parts outside the CDR3, is DGGITQSPKYLFRKEGQNVTLSCEQNLNHDAMYWYRQDPGQGLRLIYYSQIVNDFQKGDIAEGYSVSREKKESFPLTVTSAQKNPTAFYLCASSSYLGATRETQYFGPGTRLLVL.

There are a few counts of this clone. V and J are TRBV29-1 and TRBJ2-5; D is possibly TRBD2 (6 bases). The CDR3 runs 15 residues. Trimming left V 2 bases short and J 0 bases short, with 13 bases between. Germline values: CDR1 SQVTM, CDR2 ANQGSEA. The CDR3 nucleotides are TGCAGCGTTGAATCGGGGCGGGGTAACCAAGAGACCCAGTACTTC. This codes for CSVESGRGNQETQYF.

The rearrangement uses TRBV10-1 and TRBJ2-2, with a weak D call TRBD2 (5 bases). Per germline, CDR1 WNHNN and CDR2 SYGVQD (reference sequence). The V and J ends lost 4 bases and 1 base respectively, with 16 bases between them. The CDR3 runs to 17 residues. The chain's CDR3 is CASSGEGTARNTGELFF. The DNA of the CDR3 is TGCGCCAGCAGTGGAGAGGGAACGGCTCGGAACACCGGGGAGCTGTTTTTT.

CDR3 bases: TGTGCCAGCAGCCAAGATTCAGAACAGGGTAAATCCTACGAGCAGTACTTC. Its protein product is CASSQDSEQGKSYEQYF. The gene calls are TRBV4-2 and TRBJ2-7; weak D call: TRBD1 (6 bases). This CDR3 spans 17 amino acids. In germline, CDR1 is LGHNA, CDR2 YNFKEQ. Trimming stripped 0 bases from V and 1 base from J, with 16 bases between.